This T cell receptor beta chain originates from a study of blood T cell repertoires in COVID-19. As for the study in general: Acute and convalescent COVID-19 specimens originated in the United States, Italy and Spain. The analysed material was cDNA or gDNA that came from T cells, B-cell-depleted T cells, or PBMCs.

Original analysis: Counts of nucleated cells, estimated from reference gene primer amplification, were obtained. TCRdb's copy holds only in-frame clones and misses some; the assay was immunoSEQ multiplex PCR. From that table come the V and J calls and clone size; the DNA was used to work out D and trimming. The repertoire holds 120,000 to 150,000 clones, with over 75% as singletons. Germline lookup yields CDR1 MNHEY and CDR2 SMNVEV (reference sequence). Trimming cost V 5 bases and J 2 bases, with 12 bases left between them. The CDR3 runs 15 residues. Sequencing was done on a sample of peripheral blood. This clonotype originated in a man in his 60s with active or convalescent COVID-19. The chain couples TRBV27 to TRBJ1-4; D is unclear. CDR3 in amino acids: CASSTLGRTNEKLFF. DNA for the CDR3: TGTGCCAGCAGTACCCTGGGCCGGACTAATGAAAAACTGTTTTTT.